This is a list of T cell receptor beta chains from one sample in a study of CD8 T cells in ankylosing spondylitis. TCRdb re-called the 5' RACE reads with MiXCR, one entry per CDR3 protein. The table has 180,000 or so distinct CDR3 sequences, more than 9% seen once. Sequences were obtained from blood, either unsorted or a sorted T cell fraction (not recorded which). Receptors originate from a male donor with ankylosing spondylitis or in good health (not recorded which). Both conserved end residues are part of each CDR3. Each record gives: clone size, V gene, D gene, CDR3 length, J gene, CDR3 DNA, CDR3 protein. The D gene is left open where the match is weak. Not every row has a clone size; where given, it reads once, few, many or a size class.

clone_size: many; v_call: TRBV29-1; d_call: -; cdr3_length: 14; j_call: TRBJ1-2; cdr3_nt: TGCAGCGCCTACCCTGACCCTGAGGGCTATGGCTACACCTTC; cdr3_aa: CSAYPDPEGYGYTF
clone_size: many; v_call: TRBV6-2/TRBV6-3; d_call: -; cdr3_length: 14; j_call: TRBJ1-1; cdr3_nt: TGTGCCAGCAGTTACTCGACCGTGAACACTGAAGCTTTCTTT; cdr3_aa: CASSYSTVNTEAFF
clone_size: many; v_call: TRBV10-3; d_call: -; cdr3_length: 13; j_call: TRBJ2-3; cdr3_nt: TGTGCCATCACTCGGGGGCTTTCAGATACGCAGTATTTT; cdr3_aa: CAITRGLSDTQYF
clone_size: many; v_call: TRBV7-8; d_call: TRBD2; cdr3_length: 14; j_call: TRBJ2-7; cdr3_nt: TGTGCCAGCAGCGCCATCAGGCGGGAGAACGAGCAGTACTTC; cdr3_aa: CASSAIRRENEQYF
clone_size: many; v_call: TRBV5-1; d_call: -; cdr3_length: 12; j_call: TRBJ2-4; cdr3_nt: TGCGCCAGCAGCTTGGTGGGTGGCATTCAGTACTTC; cdr3_aa: CASSLVGGIQYF
clone_size: many; v_call: TRBV12-3/TRBV12-4; d_call: -; cdr3_length: 13; j_call: TRBJ1-1; cdr3_nt: TGTGCCAGCAGTTGGGGGGCGGACACTGAAGCTTTCTTT; cdr3_aa: CASSWGADTEAFF
clone_size: many; v_call: TRBV5-5; d_call: TRBD1; cdr3_length: 15; j_call: TRBJ1-1; cdr3_nt: TGTGCCAGCAGCCTTTATGGGACAGGGGTGTTTCAAGCTTTCTTT; cdr3_aa: CASSLYGTGVFQAFF
clone_size: -; v_call: TRBV12-3/TRBV12-4; d_call: -; cdr3_length: 13; j_call: TRBJ1-2; cdr3_nt: TGTGCCAGCAGTCCACAGTCGAACTATGACTACACCTTC; cdr3_aa: CASSPQSNYDYTF
clone_size: -; v_call: TRBV7-9; d_call: -; cdr3_length: 13; j_call: TRBJ2-1; cdr3_nt: TGTGCCAGCAGCTTAGCGCTTCTCAATGAGCAGTTCTTC; cdr3_aa: CASSLALLNEQFF
clone_size: -; v_call: TRBV4-1; d_call: -; cdr3_length: 12; j_call: TRBJ2-3; cdr3_nt: TGCGCCAGCAGCCAAGAAGGAAGTACGCAGTATTTT; cdr3_aa: CASSQEGSTQYF
clone_size: -; v_call: TRBV7-8; d_call: TRBD1; cdr3_length: 15; j_call: TRBJ2-7; cdr3_nt: TGTGCCAGCAGCAAATCCGGGACAGGGGTGTCCGAGCAGTACTTC; cdr3_aa: CASSKSGTGVSEQYF
clone_size: many; v_call: TRBV6-5; d_call: -; cdr3_length: 17; j_call: TRBJ2-3; cdr3_nt: TGTGCCAGCAGTTCTACATCCGTGACTTACCGCACAGATACGCAGTATTTT; cdr3_aa: CASSSTSVTYRTDTQYF
clone_size: many; v_call: TRBV11-2; d_call: -; cdr3_length: 15; j_call: TRBJ1-1; cdr3_nt: TGTGCCAGCAGCTTAGATCGGGCGGGAAACACTGAAGCTTTCTTT; cdr3_aa: CASSLDRAGNTEAFF
clone_size: -; v_call: TRBV7-2; d_call: -; cdr3_length: 11; j_call: TRBJ2-5; cdr3_nt: TGTGCCAGCAGCTTATGGGAGACCCAGTACTTC; cdr3_aa: CASSLWETQYF
clone_size: many; v_call: TRBV20-1; d_call: -; cdr3_length: 14; j_call: TRBJ2-3; cdr3_nt: TGCAGCGAAGGTGGGACGGCCGCTACAGATACGCAGTATTTT; cdr3_aa: CSEGGTAATDTQYF
clone_size: few; v_call: TRBV5-5; d_call: -; cdr3_length: 14; j_call: TRBJ2-3; cdr3_nt: TGTGCCAGCTCCGAGGCTGGTAGCACAGATACGCAGTATTTT; cdr3_aa: CASSEAGSTDTQYF
clone_size: many; v_call: TRBV25-1; d_call: TRBD1; cdr3_length: 15; j_call: TRBJ2-7; cdr3_nt: TGTGCCAGCAGTGATTCCGGGACAGGGAGCTACGAGCAGTACTTC; cdr3_aa: CASSDSGTGSYEQYF
clone_size: many; v_call: TRBV5-5; d_call: -; cdr3_length: 15; j_call: TRBJ2-3; cdr3_nt: TGTGCCAGCAGCTTGTTGACGGGGCGCACAGATACGCAGTATTTT; cdr3_aa: CASSLLTGRTDTQYF
clone_size: many; v_call: TRBV12-3/TRBV12-4; d_call: -; cdr3_length: 15; j_call: TRBJ2-2; cdr3_nt: TGTGCCAGCAGTTCTAGTGGGGGGTCCACCGGGGAGCTGTTTTTT; cdr3_aa: CASSSSGGSTGELFF
clone_size: many; v_call: TRBV5-1; d_call: TRBD1; cdr3_length: 17; j_call: TRBJ1-2; cdr3_nt: TGCGCCAGCAGCTTGTTGGGGAGCGGGACAGGATTCTATGGCTACACCTTC; cdr3_aa: CASSLLGSGTGFYGYTF
clone_size: many; v_call: TRBV27; d_call: -; cdr3_length: 13; j_call: TRBJ2-1; cdr3_nt: TGTGCCAGCAGTTTATGGGGGAGGAATGAGCAGTTCTTC; cdr3_aa: CASSLWGRNEQFF
clone_size: few; v_call: TRBV20-1; d_call: -; cdr3_length: 16; j_call: TRBJ2-1; cdr3_nt: TGCAGTGCTAGAGATCGGGTCCCGTCCTACTACAATGAGCAGTTCTTC; cdr3_aa: CSARDRVPSYYNEQFF
clone_size: many; v_call: TRBV5-5; d_call: -; cdr3_length: 14; j_call: TRBJ2-5; cdr3_nt: TGTGCCAGCAGCTTTGGCGGGATCCAAGAGACCCAGTACTTC; cdr3_aa: CASSFGGIQETQYF
clone_size: many; v_call: TRBV18; d_call: TRBD2; cdr3_length: 15; j_call: TRBJ2-1; cdr3_nt: TGTGCCAGCTCACTAACTAGCGGGAGAGTTAATGAGCAGTTCTTC; cdr3_aa: CASSLTSGRVNEQFF
clone_size: few; v_call: TRBV11-2; d_call: TRBD1; cdr3_length: 15; j_call: TRBJ2-7; cdr3_nt: TGTGCCAGCAGTTTGACCGGGACAGGGGGCAACGAGCAGTACTTC; cdr3_aa: CASSLTGTGGNEQYF
clone_size: many; v_call: TRBV5-4; d_call: TRBD2; cdr3_length: 17; j_call: TRBJ2-1; cdr3_nt: TGTGCCAGCAGCTTTAAAACTAGCGGGAGTCAAGGCAATGAGCAGTTCTTC; cdr3_aa: CASSFKTSGSQGNEQFF